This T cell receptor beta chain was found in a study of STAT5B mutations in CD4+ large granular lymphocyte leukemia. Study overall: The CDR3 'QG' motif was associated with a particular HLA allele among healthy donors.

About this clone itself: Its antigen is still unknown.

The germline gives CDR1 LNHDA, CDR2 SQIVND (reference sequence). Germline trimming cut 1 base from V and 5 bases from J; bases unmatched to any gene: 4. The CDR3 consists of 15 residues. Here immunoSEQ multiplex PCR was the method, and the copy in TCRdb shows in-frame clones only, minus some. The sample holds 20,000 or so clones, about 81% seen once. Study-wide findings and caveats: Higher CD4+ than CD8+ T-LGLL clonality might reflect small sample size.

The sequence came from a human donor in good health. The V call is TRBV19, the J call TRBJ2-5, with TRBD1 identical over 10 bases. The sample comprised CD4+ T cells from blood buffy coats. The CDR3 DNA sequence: TGTGCCAGTAGTATAGGACAGGGGGCCGGGGAGACCCAGTACTTC. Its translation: CASSIGQGAGETQYF.